The text below deals with one T cell receptor beta chain. This sample was taken from a study of Ad26.COV2.S vaccination and SARS-CoV-2 variants. Study at large: In the study, Ad26.COV2.S was injected intramuscularly once, or twice 56 days apart.

As to treatment: some 20 received Ad26.COV2.S at low or high dose, single or two shots; 5 received placebo; per-sample allocation not given. Samples analyzed were those drawn on day 63 after the first vaccine or placebo injection. Immunization relied on an Ad26 vector, which expressed Wuhan-strain SARS-CoV-2 spike. Clones were read by immunoSEQ multiplex PCR, and TCRdb kept only the in-frame ones, dropping some. Of approximately 360,000 clones in the sample, around 82% were seen once. The receptor was derived from a person aged 18-65 years who received the Ad26.COV2.S COVID-19 vaccine or a placebo. The source was peripheral blood, collected in a trial of Ad26.COV2.S vaccine versus placebo.

CDR3 in amino acids: CASGLVLGSRTDTQYF. The CDR3, as DNA: TGTGCTAGTGGTTTGGTACTCGGGTCGAGGACAGATACGCAGTATTTT. V is TRBV12-5 and J is TRBJ2-3, with unresolved D. CDR3 size: 16 residues. CDR1 LGHNT and CDR2 FRNRAP come from the germline V gene. Trimming took 0 bases from V and 3 from J, leaving 13 bases between them.